A selection of T cell receptor beta chains follows, all from one sample in a study of metastatic and nonmetastatic thyroid tumors. TCRdb reprocessed the PCR reads using MiXCR. The data hold 5,000 or so clones, with roughly 35% observed a single time. The sample consisted of adjacent normal tissue. These receptors all stem from a male donor with papillary thyroid cancer or a benign thyroid nodule (not recorded which). Some clones in this sample may be carry-over from other donors' samples. Both conserved end residues are part of each CDR3. The D gene is left open where the match is weak. Rows give clone size only sometimes, using once, few, many, or a class for an expanded clone.

d_gene	abundance	v_gene	j_gene	CDR3nt	CDR3aa
TRBD1	.	TRBV6-2/TRBV6-3	TRBJ2-7	TGTGCTAGCAGTTACCGACCCGGGACAGGGGACCCCGAGCGGTACTTC	CASSYRPGTGDPERYF
TRBD2	.	TRBV3-1	TRBJ2-3	TGTGCCAGCAGCCCCCCAGAGAGCGGGATAGCAGATACGCAGTATTTT	CASSPPESGIADTQYF
TRBD2	.	TRBV14	TRBJ2-7	TGTGCCAGCAGCCAGAGCGGGAGGTTGGGAAGGTCGAGCGAGCAGTACTTC	CASSQSGRLGRSSEQYF
.	.	TRBV28	TRBJ1-2	TGTGCCAGCAGTTTTTTACTTAACTATGGCTACACCTTC	CASSFLLNYGYTF
.	once	TRBV30	TRBJ1-1	TGTGCCTGGAGTAACGGGAACACTGAAGCTTTCTTT	CAWSNGNTEAFF
.	.	TRBV5-1	TRBJ1-5	TGCGCCAGCAGCTTGGAGCCGGGCCCCAATCAGCCCCAGCATTTT	CASSLEPGPNQPQHF
.	medium-sized	TRBV18	TRBJ2-7	TGTGCCAGCTCAAAGGACTACAACTCCTACGAGCAGTACTTC	CASSKDYNSYEQYF
TRBD2	few	TRBV6-1	TRBJ2-3	TGTGCCAGCAGGACCCCAGCGGGACGTTTTCCAGATACGCAGTATTTT	CASRTPAGRFPDTQYF
.	.	TRBV12-5	TRBJ2-2	TGTGCTAGTGGTTTGGCATGGGACGGAGCGAACACCGGGGAGCTGTTTTTT	CASGLAWDGANTGELFF
.	.	TRBV13	TRBJ1-1	TGTGCCAGCAGCTTAGGCCAGGGAAACACTGAAGCTTTCTTT	CASSLGQGNTEAFF
.	.	TRBV13	TRBJ2-5	TGTGCCAGCAGTTTGGGAACGCTGGAGGGAGGCCGACGAAGTAAAGAGACACAGTACTTC	CASSLGTLEGGRRSKETQYF
TRBD1	.	TRBV12-3/TRBV12-4	TRBJ1-2	TGTGCCAGCAGTTCTACAGGGGGTAATGGCTACACCTTC	CASSSTGGNGYTF
TRBD2	.	TRBV20-1	TRBJ2-1	TGCAGTGCTAGAGATTATCGACTAGCGGGAGTATGGGAGCAGTTCTTC	CSARDYRLAGVWEQFF
.	.	TRBV19	TRBJ1-5	TGTGCCAGTAGTTCCTCAGGGAGGCAGCCCCAGCATTTT	CASSSSGRQPQHF
TRBD1	.	TRBV20-1	TRBJ2-7	TGCAGTGCTAGTAATCCAGGGGGCGAATATACCCACGAGCAGTACTTC	CSASNPGGEYTHEQYF
.	few	TRBV19	TRBJ1-1	TGTGCCAGTAGAAGGCCCCTGGGCACTGAAGCTTTCTTT	CASRRPLGTEAFF
.	few	TRBV6-1	TRBJ1-2	TGTGCCAGTGGGGGTCTCAACTATGGCTACACCTTC	CASGGLNYGYTF
TRBD1	few	TRBV6-1	TRBJ1-2	TGTGCCAGCAGTGAAGCCGGGACAGGCTATGGCTACACCTTC	CASSEAGTGYGYTF
.	few	TRBV12-3/TRBV12-4	TRBJ1-1	TGTGCCAGCAGTTTCGTGGGGACGAACACTGAAGCCTTCTTT	CASSFVGTNTEAFF
.	.	TRBV5-6	TRBJ2-7	TGTGCCAGCAGCTTGGGGGACGCCTTTCACGAGCAGTACTTC	CASSLGDAFHEQYF
.	medium-sized	TRBV7-8	TRBJ2-7	TGTGCCAGCAGCTTAGTATACGGCGCTTACGAGCAGTACTTC	CASSLVYGAYEQYF
.	.	TRBV20-1	TRBJ1-2	TGCAGTGCTATCTTCCGAGCGGGGATGGGTGGCTACACCTTC	CSAIFRAGMGGYTF
TRBD1	.	TRBV5-1	TRBJ2-1	TGCGCCAGCAGCTTGGAGGGCAGGGGGCAGGATGAGCAGTTCTTC	CASSLEGRGQDEQFF
.	medium-sized	TRBV20-1	TRBJ2-7	TGCAGTGCACAAGGAGGGCGCAAACCTCTCGAGCAGTACTTC	CSAQGGRKPLEQYF
TRBD2	large	TRBV5-1	TRBJ2-2	TGCGCCAGCAGCTTACTGGCGGCGGGAGACACCGGGGAGCTGTTTTTT	CASSLLAAGDTGELFF
TRBD2	.	TRBV19	TRBJ2-1	TGTGCCAGTAGTAGGGGACTAGCGGGAGGCTACAATGAGCAGTTCTTC	CASSRGLAGGYNEQFF
.	.	TRBV10-1	TRBJ1-2	TGCGCCAGCGCAAAAACGGTACAAGGTGGCTACACCTTC	CASAKTVQGGYTF